The present TCR beta chain was sequenced within a study of shared clonotypes between healthy human individuals. Findings and caveats of the study: Among donors, sharing of clonotypes was expected to be affected by sequencing depth.

Per germline, CDR1 LGHNA and CDR2 YSLEER. Between the trimmed V and J ends, which lost 1 base and 6 bases, there was a span of 21 bases. This CDR3 has 17 residues. Positive CCR7 selection of CD45RO-negative cells yielded the naive CD8 cells, and terminally differentiated effector memory CD45RA+ cells were excluded. With respect to this clone: The antigen is undetermined.

Sequencing used immunoSEQ multiplex PCR; TCRdb keeps in-frame clones, though not all of them. The sample includes approximately 720,000 clones, roughly 94% of them seen just once. Sequencing was performed on naive CD8+ T cells sorted from blood. This TCR came from a man aged 30 to 39 in good health. The J gene is TRBJ2-5, the V gene TRBV4-3; D remains ambiguous. The chain's CDR3 is CASSQGVAVGFLKTQYF. The CDR3 bases are TGCGCCAGCAGCCAAGGCGTGGCGGTCGGATTCCTGAAGACCCAGTACTTC.